Sequencing of this TCR beta chain was carried out in a study of shared clonotypes between healthy human individuals. Donors had no recently reported acute infections or vaccinations and were HIV-negative. The authors loaded roughly 200 ng DNA, about 30,000 T cell genomes, into sorted-subset replicate PCRs. TCRdb's copy holds only in-frame clones and misses some; the assay was immunoSEQ multiplex PCR. The data contain 1.6 million or so clones, roughly 96% of them singletons. Study-wide results and caveats: Compared with clonotypes that all four donors shared, non-shared clonotypes had lower generation probabilities.

As concerns this clone: Its antigen is undetermined.

The CDR3 is made up of 18 amino acids. Looked up from germline, CDR1 is KGHSH and CDR2 is LQKENI. The ends were cut back, 1 base at V and 1 base at J, with 19 bases in the middle. This TCR was sampled from a young man in good health. Specimen: naive CD4+ T cells sorted from blood. Subset noted: CD45RA+ positively selected. The V call is TRBV18, the J call TRBJ2-5; D ambiguous. The CDR3 DNA reads as TGTGCCAGCTCACCACAATTTGTTCCGGGTGACCCCCAAGAGACCCAGTACTTC. Amino acid sequence: CASSPQFVPGDPQETQYF.